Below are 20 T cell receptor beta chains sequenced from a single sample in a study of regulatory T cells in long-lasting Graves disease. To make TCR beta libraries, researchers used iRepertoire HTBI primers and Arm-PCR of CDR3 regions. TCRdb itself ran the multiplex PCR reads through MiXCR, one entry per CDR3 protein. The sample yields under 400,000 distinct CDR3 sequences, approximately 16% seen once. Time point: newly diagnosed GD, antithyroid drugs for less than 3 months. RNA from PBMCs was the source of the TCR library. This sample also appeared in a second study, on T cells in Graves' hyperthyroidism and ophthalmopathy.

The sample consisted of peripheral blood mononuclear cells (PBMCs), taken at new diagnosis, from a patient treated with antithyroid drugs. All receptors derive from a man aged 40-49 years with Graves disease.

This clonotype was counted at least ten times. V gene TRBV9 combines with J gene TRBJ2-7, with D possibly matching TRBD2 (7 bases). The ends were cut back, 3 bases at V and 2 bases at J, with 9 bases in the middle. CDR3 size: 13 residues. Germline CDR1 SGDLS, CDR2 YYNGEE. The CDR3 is CASSGGGPYEQYF. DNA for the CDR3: TGTGCCAGCAGCGGGGGGGGGCCCTACGAGCAGTACTTC.

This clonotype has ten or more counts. The CDR3 DNA sequence: TGTGCCAGCAGTAGCCTGGGGACAGGGGCTTACAATGAGCAGTTCTTC. The encoded protein is CASSSLGTGAYNEQFF. V and J are TRBV6-1 and TRBJ2-1, with 10 bases identical to TRBD1. In germline, CDR1 is MNHNS, CDR2 SASEGT. V lost 5 bases to trimming and J lost 4 bases; unmatched junction nucleotides: 8. The CDR3 contains 16 residues.

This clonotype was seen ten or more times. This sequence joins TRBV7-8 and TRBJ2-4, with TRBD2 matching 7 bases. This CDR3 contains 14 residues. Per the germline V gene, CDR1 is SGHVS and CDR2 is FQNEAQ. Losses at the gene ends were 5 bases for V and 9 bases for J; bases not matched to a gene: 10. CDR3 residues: CASSPRAGRVIQYF. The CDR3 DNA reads TGTGCCAGCAGCCCCCGGGCGGGGAGGGTCATTCAGTACTTC.

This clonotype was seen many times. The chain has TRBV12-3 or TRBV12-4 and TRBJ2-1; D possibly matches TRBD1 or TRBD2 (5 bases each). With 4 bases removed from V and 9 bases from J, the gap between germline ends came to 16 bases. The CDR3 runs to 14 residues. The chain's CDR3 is CASSSRGPGAEQFF. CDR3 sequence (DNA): TGTGCCAGCAGTTCCCGGGGTCCCGGGGCTGAGCAGTTCTTC.

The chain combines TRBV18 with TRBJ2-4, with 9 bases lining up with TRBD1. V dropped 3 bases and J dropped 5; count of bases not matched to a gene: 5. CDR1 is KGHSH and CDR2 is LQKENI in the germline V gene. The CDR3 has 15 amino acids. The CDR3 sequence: CASSPQTGGENIQYF. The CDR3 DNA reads TGTGCCAGCTCACCCCAGACAGGGGGAGAAAACATTCAGTACTTC.

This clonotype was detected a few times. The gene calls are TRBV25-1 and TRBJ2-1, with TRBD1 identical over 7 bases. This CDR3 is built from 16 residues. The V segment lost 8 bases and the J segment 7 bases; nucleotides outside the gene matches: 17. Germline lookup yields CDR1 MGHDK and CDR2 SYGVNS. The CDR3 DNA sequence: TGTGCCAGCTCCCCCGGGTGGACAGGCAAGGAGAATGAGCAGTTCTTC. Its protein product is CASSPGWTGKENEQFF.

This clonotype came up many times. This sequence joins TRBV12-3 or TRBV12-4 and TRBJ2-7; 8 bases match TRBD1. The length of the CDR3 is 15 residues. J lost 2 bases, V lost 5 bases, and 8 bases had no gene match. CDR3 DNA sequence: TGTGCCAGCAGTCAGGGACAGGCCGACACCTACGAGCAGTACTTC. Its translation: CASSQGQADTYEQYF.

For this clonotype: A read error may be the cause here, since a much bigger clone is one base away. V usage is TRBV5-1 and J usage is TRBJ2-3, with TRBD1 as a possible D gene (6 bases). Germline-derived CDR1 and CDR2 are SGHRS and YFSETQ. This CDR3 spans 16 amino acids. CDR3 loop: CAGSLVGGQSTDTQYF. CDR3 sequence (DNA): TGCGCCGGCAGCTTGGTTGGGGGCCAGAGCACAGATACGCAGTATTTT.

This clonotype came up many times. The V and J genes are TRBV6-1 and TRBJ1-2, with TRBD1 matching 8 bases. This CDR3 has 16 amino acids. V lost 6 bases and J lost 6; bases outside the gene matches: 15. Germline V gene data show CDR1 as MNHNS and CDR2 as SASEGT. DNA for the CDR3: TGTGCCAGCAGCCCACCGACAGGGGTGGGTGGACATGGCTACACCTTC. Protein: CASSPPTGVGGHGYTF.

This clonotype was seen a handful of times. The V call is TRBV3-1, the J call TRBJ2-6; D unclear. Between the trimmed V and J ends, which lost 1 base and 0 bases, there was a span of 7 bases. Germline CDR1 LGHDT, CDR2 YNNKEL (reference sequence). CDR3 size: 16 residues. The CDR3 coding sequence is TGTGCCAGCAGCCAAGTAGTCGTCTCTGGGGCCAACGTCCTGACTTTC. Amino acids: CASSQVVVSGANVLTF.

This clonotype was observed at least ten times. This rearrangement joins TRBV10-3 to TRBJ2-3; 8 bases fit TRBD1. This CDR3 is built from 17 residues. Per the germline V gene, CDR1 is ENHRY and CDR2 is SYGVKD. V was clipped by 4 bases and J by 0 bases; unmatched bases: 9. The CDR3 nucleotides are TGTGCCATCAGTGGAACAGGGGGAAAGATCAGCACAGATACGCAGTATTTT. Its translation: CAISGTGGKISTDTQYF.

The CDR3 bases are TGTGCCAGCAGAAGCGGGAACCAAGAGACCCAGTACTTC. Translating gives CASRSGNQETQYF. The chain is built from TRBV6-2 or TRBV6-3 and TRBJ2-1; 7 nucleotides agree with TRBD2. The tail of the sequence fits TRBJ2-5 better, so the J call may be wrong. CDR3 length: 13 residues. Germline-derived CDR1 and CDR2 are MNHEY and SVGEGT.

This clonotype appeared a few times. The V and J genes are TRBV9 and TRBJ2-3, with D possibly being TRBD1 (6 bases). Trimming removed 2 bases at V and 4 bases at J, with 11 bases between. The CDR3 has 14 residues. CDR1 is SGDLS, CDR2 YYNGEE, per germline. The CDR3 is CASSVGATPDTQYF. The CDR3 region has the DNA TGTGCCAGCAGCGTGGGGGCTACCCCAGATACGCAGTATTTT.

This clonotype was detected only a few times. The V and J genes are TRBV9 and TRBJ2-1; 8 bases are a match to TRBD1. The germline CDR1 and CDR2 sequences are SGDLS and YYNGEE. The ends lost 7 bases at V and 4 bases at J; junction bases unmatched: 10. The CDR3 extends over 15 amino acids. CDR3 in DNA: TGTGCCAGCTCTGGGACAGGCCATCTGTACAATGAGCAGTTCTTC. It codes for CASSGTGHLYNEQFF.

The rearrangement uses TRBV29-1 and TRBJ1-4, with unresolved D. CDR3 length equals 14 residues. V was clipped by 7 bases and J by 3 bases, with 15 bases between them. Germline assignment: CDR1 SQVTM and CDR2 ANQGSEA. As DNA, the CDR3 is TGCAGCGCAACCGGTCAGCTGTCTAATGAAAAACTGTTTTTT. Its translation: CSATGQLSNEKLFF.

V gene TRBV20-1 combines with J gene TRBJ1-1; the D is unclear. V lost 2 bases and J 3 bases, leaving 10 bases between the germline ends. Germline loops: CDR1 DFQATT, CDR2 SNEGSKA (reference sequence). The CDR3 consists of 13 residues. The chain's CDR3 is CSARHGFDTEAFF. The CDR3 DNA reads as TGCAGTGCTAGACATGGGTTCGACACTGAAGCTTTCTTT.

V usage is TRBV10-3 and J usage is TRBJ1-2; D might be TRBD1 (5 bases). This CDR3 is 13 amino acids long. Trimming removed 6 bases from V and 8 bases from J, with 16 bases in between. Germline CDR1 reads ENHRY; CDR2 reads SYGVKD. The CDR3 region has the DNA TGTGCCATCAGGGACACGTTCCGGGGAGGCTACACCTTC. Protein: CAIRDTFRGGYTF.

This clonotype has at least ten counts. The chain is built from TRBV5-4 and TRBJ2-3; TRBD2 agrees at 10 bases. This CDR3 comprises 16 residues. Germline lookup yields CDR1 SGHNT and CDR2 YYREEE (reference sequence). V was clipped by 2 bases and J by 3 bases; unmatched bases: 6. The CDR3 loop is CASSLLSGGLTDTQYF. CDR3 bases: TGTGCCAGCAGCTTACTTAGCGGGGGGCTTACAGATACGCAGTATTTT.

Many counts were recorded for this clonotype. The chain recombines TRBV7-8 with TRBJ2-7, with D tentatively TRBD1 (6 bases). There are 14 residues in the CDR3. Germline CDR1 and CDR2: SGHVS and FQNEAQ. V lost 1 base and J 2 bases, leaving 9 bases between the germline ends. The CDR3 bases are TGTGCCAGCAGCTTAGAGTACAGGGCCTACGAGCAGTACTTC. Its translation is CASSLEYRAYEQYF.

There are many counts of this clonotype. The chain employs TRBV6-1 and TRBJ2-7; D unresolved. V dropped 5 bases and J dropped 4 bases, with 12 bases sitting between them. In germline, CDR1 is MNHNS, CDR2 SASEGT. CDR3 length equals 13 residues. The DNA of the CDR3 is TGTGCCAGCAGTAGTGGTGTCGGTTACGAGCAGTACTTC. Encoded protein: CASSSGVGYEQYF.